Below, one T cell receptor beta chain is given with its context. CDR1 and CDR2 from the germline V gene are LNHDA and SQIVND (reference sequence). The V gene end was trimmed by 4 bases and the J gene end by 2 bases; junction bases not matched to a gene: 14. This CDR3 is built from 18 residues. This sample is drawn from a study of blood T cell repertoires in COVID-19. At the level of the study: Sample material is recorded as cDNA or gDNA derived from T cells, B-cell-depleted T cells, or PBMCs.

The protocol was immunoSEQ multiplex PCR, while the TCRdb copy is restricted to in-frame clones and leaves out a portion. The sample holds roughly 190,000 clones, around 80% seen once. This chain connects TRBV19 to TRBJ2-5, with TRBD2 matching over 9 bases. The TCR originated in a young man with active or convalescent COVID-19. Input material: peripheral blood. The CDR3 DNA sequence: TGTGCCAGTAGTACCCGCGGGGGTGTAGCGGGAGATCAAGAGACCCAGTACTTC. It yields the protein CASSTRGGVAGDQETQYF. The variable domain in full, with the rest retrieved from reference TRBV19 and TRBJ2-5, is DGGITQSPKYLFRKEGQNVTLSCEQNLNHDAMYWYRQDPGQGLRLIYYSQIVNDFQKGDIAEGYSVSREKKESFPLTVTSAQKNPTAFYLCASSTRGGVAGDQETQYFGPGTRLLVL.